These 18 T cell receptor beta chains originate from one sample sequenced in a study of sequential checkpoint blockade in melanoma. Libraries were prepared by immunoSEQ multiplex PCR; TCRdb keeps only in-frame clonotypes and omits some of them. There are under 50,000 clones in the sample; 70% to 90% occur only once, and roughly 12% lies in the top ten. Treatment: randomized to nivolumab then ipilimumab (arm A) or the reverse (arm B). This specimen consisted of CD8+ T cells sorted from blood (inferred from file names), obtained from a patient given nivolumab and ipilimumab in sequence. The receptors derive from a human donor with melanoma.

The gene calls are TRBV9 and TRBJ2-3, with a possible D match to TRBD1 (6 bases). Germline assignment: CDR1 SGDLS and CDR2 YYNGEE. The CDR3 runs to 15 residues. V was trimmed by 0 bases and J by 0 bases, leaving 8 bases between them. The CDR3 here is CASSVVGASTDTQYF. As DNA, the CDR3 is TGTGCCAGCAGCGTAGTGGGGGCAAGCACAGATACGCAGTATTTT.

The chain has TRBV27 and TRBJ1-1, with 10 bases matching TRBD1. CDR1 is MNHEY and CDR2 is SMNVEV in the germline V gene (reference sequence). CDR3 length: 14 amino acids. Trimming at V came to 5 bases and at J to 4 bases, leaving 4 bases not matched to a gene. DNA of the CDR3: TGTGCCAGCAGTCCGGACAGGGGGGGCACTGAAGCTTTCTTT. The encoded protein is CASSPDRGGTEAFF.

This chain links TRBV6-5 with TRBJ2-3; D may be TRBD2 (5 bases). The CDR3 loop spans 15 amino acids. V was cut by 5 bases and J by 0 bases, with 12 bases left in between. Germline V CDR1 and CDR2: MNHEY, SVGAGI. The CDR3: CASSPGVTSTDTQYF. CDR3 in DNA: TGTGCCAGCAGTCCCGGGGTAACGAGCACAGATACGCAGTATTTT.

The rearrangement uses TRBV7-8 and TRBJ2-7; TRBD1 aligns across 10 bases. Germline values: CDR1 SGHVS, CDR2 FQNEAQ. The trim removed 5 bases at V and 3 bases at J, leaving 1 base unmatched. The CDR3 covers 13 residues. This CDR3 is CASSRDRGYEQYF. The CDR3 nucleotides are TGTGCCAGCAGCCGGGACAGGGGCTACGAGCAGTACTTC.

By sample fraction, this clone is medium-sized. V is TRBV2 and J is TRBJ2-7; TRBD2 agrees at 10 bases. CDR1 and CDR2 (germline): SNHLY, FYNNEI. The CDR3 contains 13 residues. V lost 5 bases to trimming and J lost 6 bases; unmatched junction nucleotides: 4. The CDR3 region is CASSPGLAPEQYF. CDR3 DNA sequence: TGTGCCAGCAGTCCGGGACTAGCGCCCGAGCAGTACTTC.

The V call is TRBV9, the J call TRBJ2-2; D might be TRBD1 (6 bases). V lost 4 bases, J lost 3 bases, and 16 bases lay in between. Germline V gene lookup returns CDR1 SGDLS and CDR2 YYNGEE. The CDR3 sequence is 16 residues long. The CDR3 loop reads CASSPSPDSDTGELFF. CDR3 coding DNA: TGTGCCAGCAGCCCCTCCCCGGACAGTGACACCGGGGAGCTGTTTTTT.

This chain uses TRBV7-6 with TRBJ2-7; 7 nucleotides agree with TRBD1. The CDR3 sequence is 15 residues long. V gave up 1 base and J gave up 3 bases; unmatched junction bases: 6. Germline lookup yields CDR1 SGHVS and CDR2 FNYEAQ. CDR3 sequence reads: CASSLELSGGYEQYF. CDR3 coding DNA: TGTGCCAGCAGCTTAGAGCTGTCAGGGGGCTACGAGCAGTACTTC.

V and J are TRBV11-2 and TRBJ2-7, with unresolved D. Germline V gene lookup returns CDR1 SGHAT and CDR2 FQNNGV. Trimming cost V 2 bases and J 0 bases, with 5 bases left between them. The CDR3 totals 13 residues. Here the CDR3 reads CASSLISSYEQYF. The DNA for the CDR3 is TGTGCCAGCAGCTTAATCTCCTCCTACGAGCAGTACTTC.

The chain couples TRBV2 to TRBJ2-3; possible D gene TRBD2, 5 bases. V was shortened by 3 bases and J by 1 base, with 11 bases between the two germline ends. Per the germline V gene, CDR1 is SNHLY and CDR2 is FYNNEI. The length of the CDR3 is 15 residues. CDR3 residues: CASSEEVRGTDTQYF. The DNA for the CDR3 is TGTGCCAGCAGTGAGGAGGTGAGAGGCACAGATACGCAGTATTTT.

This sequence joins TRBV19 and TRBJ1-2; TRBD1 aligns across 10 bases. Trimming removed 3 bases from V and 6 bases from J; junction bases left unmatched: 10. Germline CDR1 and CDR2: LNHDA and SQIVND (reference sequence). This CDR3 has 16 amino acids. CDR3 sequence: CASSINRGQGLDGYTF. The CDR3 bases are TGTGCCAGTAGTATTAATAGGGGACAGGGGCTGGATGGCTACACCTTC. The full variable domain, completed using reference TRBV19 and TRBJ1-2, is DGGITQSPKYLFRKEGQNVTLSCEQNLNHDAMYWYRQDPGQGLRLIYYSQIVNDFQKGDIAEGYSVSREKKESFPLTVTSAQKNPTAFYLCASSINRGQGLDGYTFGSGTRLTVV.

This clone was found a few times. The chain recombines TRBV6-1 with TRBJ2-7; 11 bases align to TRBD2. With 1 base clipped from V and 5 bases from J, the junction kept 4 bases outside the gene matches. This CDR3 region has 15 residues. Germline-derived CDR1 and CDR2 are MNHNS and SASEGT. DNA for the CDR3: TGTGCCAGCAGTGAAGTAGCGGGAGGGTTCAACGAGCAGTACGTC. It yields the protein CASSEVAGGFNEQYV.

V usage is TRBV29-1 and J usage is TRBJ2-7; 7 nucleotides line up with TRBD2. Looked up from germline, CDR1 is SQVTM and CDR2 is ANQGSEA. J gave up 0 bases and V 6 bases, and 5 bases lay outside the gene matches. This CDR3 contains 13 residues. The DNA for the CDR3 is TGCAGCGTGGGGGGGACCTTCTCCTACGAGCAGTACTTC. This gives the protein CSVGGTFSYEQYF.

The V gene is TRBV2, the J gene TRBJ1-4; D ambiguous. The CDR3 is 14 amino acids. Trimming shortened V by 2 bases and J by 5 bases, and 9 bases separated the two germline ends. Germline V lookup: CDR1 SNHLY, CDR2 FYNNEI. The CDR3 nucleotides are TGTGCCAGCAGTGAATGGGCGAGAAATGAAAAACTGTTTTTT. It codes for CASSEWARNEKLFF.

V gene TRBV19 combines with J gene TRBJ2-3; D uncertain. With 3 bases removed from V and 4 bases from J, the gap between germline ends came to 11 bases. The V gene's germline CDR1 is LNHDA and CDR2 SQIVND (reference sequence). The CDR3 loop spans 14 amino acids. CDR3 DNA sequence: TGTGCCAGTAGTATTGTGGAGTACCCAGATACGCAGTATTTT. As protein: CASSIVEYPDTQYF.

This chain joins TRBV7-8 and TRBJ2-7; 11 bases fit TRBD2. The CDR3 has 14 amino acids. With V trimmed by 3 bases and J by 2 bases, 0 bases remained unmatched. Germline V lookup: CDR1 SGHVS, CDR2 FQNEAQ. The CDR3 nucleotides are TGTGCCAGCAGCTTGACTAGCGGGGCCTACGAGCAGTACTTC. This translates into CASSLTSGAYEQYF. Full variable domain (rest looked up from reference TRBV7-8 and TRBJ2-7): GAGVSQSPRYKVAKRGQDVALRCDPISGHVSLFWYQQALGQGPEFLTYFQNEAQLDKSGLPSDRFFAERPEGSVSTLKIQRTQQEDSAVYLCASSLTSGAYEQYFGPGTRLTVT.

The chain links TRBV4-1 to TRBJ2-7; 10 bases are a match to TRBD1. Germline lookup yields CDR1 MGHRA and CDR2 YSYEKL. The CDR3 totals 16 residues. The V gene end was trimmed by 0 bases and the J gene end by 0 bases; junction bases not matched to a gene: 2. The CDR3 reads CASSQERTGGSYEQYF. The CDR3 DNA sequence: TGCGCCAGCAGCCAAGAGAGGACAGGGGGCTCCTACGAGCAGTACTTC.

The chain carries TRBV5-4 and TRBJ2-1; D call uncertain. The length of the CDR3 is 12 residues. CDR1 is SGHNT and CDR2 is YYREEE in the germline V gene (reference sequence). Trimming removed 5 bases from V and 8 bases from J, with 11 bases in between. The CDR3 region is CASSQAHDEQFF. The CDR3 region has the DNA TGTGCCAGCAGTCAAGCCCACGATGAGCAGTTCTTC.

In its sample, this clone is medium-sized (0.01 to 0.1%). This chain uses TRBV13 with TRBJ1-5, with 7 bases matching TRBD1. Germline CDR1 reads PRHDT; CDR2 reads FYEKMQ (reference sequence). This CDR3 contains 16 residues. V gave up 0 bases and J gave up 4 bases; unmatched junction bases: 6. The CDR3 loop is CASSLGSGTANQPQHF. The CDR3 DNA follows: TGTGCCAGCAGCTTAGGCTCCGGGACAGCGAATCAGCCCCAGCATTTT.